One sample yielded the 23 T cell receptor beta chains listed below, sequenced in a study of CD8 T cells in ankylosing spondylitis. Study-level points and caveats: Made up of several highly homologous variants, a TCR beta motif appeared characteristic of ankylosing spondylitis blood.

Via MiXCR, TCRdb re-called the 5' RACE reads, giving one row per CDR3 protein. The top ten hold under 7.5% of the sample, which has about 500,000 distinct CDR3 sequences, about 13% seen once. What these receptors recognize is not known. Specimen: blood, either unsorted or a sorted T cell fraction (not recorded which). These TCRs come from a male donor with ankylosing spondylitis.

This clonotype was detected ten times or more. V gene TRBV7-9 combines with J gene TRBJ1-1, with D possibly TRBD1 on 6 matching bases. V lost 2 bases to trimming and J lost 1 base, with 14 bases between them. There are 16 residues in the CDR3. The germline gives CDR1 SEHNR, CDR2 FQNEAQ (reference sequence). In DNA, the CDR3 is TGTGCCAGCAGCTTAACCGGACAGCAGCAGAACACTGAAGCTTTCTTT. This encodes CASSLTGQQQNTEAFF.

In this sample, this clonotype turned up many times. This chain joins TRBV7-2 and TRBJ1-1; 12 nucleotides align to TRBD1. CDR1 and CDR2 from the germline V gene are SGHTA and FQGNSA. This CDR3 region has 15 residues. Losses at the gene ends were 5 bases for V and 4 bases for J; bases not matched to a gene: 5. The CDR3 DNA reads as TGTGCCAGCAGCCGGGACAGGGGGCAGGGCACTGAAGCTTTCTTT. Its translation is CASSRDRGQGTEAFF.

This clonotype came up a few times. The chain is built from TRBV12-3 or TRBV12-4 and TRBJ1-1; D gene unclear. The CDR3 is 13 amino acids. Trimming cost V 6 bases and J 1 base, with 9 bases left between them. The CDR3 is CASRAWGNTEAFF. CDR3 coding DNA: TGTGCCAGCAGGGCGTGGGGGAACACTGAAGCTTTCTTT.

This chain's CDR3 is CASSGTGFGGELFF. As DNA, the CDR3 is TGTGCCAGCAGTGGGACAGGGTTCGGCGGGGAGCTGTTTTTT. The J gene is TRBJ2-2, the V gene TRBV12-3 or TRBV12-4; 9 nucleotides align to TRBD1. This CDR3 contains 14 residues. Unmatched junction bases numbered 5, after V lost 5 bases and J lost 7 bases.

The CDR3 sequence: CASSQGSYTEAFF. The CDR3 nucleotides are TGTGCCAGCAGCCAGGGCTCATACACTGAAGCTTTCTTT. V is TRBV3-1 and J is TRBJ1-1; unclear D gene. The V end lost 3 bases, the J end lost 3 bases, and 8 bases lay between the germline ends. There are 13 residues in the CDR3. Germline CDR1 is LGHDT and CDR2 is YNNKEL (reference sequence).

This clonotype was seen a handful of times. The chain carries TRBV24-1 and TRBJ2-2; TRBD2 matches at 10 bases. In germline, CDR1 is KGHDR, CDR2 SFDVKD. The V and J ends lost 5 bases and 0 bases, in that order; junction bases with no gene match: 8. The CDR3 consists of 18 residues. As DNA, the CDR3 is TGTGCCACCAGTGCTCAGACTAGCGGGCTTGCGAACACCGGGGAGCTGTTTTTT. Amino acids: CATSAQTSGLANTGELFF.

The CDR3 spells CSARGFKGATDTQYF. DNA of the CDR3: TGCAGTGCCAGGGGTTTCAAAGGGGCCACAGATACGCAGTATTTT. The gene calls are TRBV20-1 and TRBJ2-3; a possible D gene is TRBD1 (6 bases). CDR3 length: 15 amino acids. V lost 6 bases and J lost 2, with 18 bases in between. The germline CDR1 and CDR2 sequences are DFQATT and SNEGSKA (reference sequence).

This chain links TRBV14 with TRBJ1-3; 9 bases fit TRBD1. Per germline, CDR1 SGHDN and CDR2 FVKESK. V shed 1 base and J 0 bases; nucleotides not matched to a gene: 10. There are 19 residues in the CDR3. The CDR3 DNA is TGTGCCAGCAGCCAAGTATCGGGACAGGGCTTTCTCTCTGGAAACACCATATATTTT. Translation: CASSQVSGQGFLSGNTIYF.

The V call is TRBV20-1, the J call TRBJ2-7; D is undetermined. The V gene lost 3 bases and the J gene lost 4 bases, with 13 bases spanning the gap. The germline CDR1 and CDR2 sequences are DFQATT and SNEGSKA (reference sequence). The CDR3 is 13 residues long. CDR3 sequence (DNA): TGCAGTGCTAGGGCAGGATTCAAGTACGAGCAGTACTTC. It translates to CSARAGFKYEQYF.

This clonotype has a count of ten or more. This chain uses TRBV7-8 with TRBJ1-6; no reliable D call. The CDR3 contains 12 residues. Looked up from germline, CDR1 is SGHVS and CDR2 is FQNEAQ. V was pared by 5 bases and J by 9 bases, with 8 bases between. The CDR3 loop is CASSPQTSPLHF. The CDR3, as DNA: TGTGCCAGCAGCCCTCAAACTTCACCCCTCCACTTT. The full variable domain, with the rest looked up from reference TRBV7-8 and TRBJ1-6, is GAGVSQSPRYKVAKRGQDVALRCDPISGHVSLFWYQQALGQGPEFLTYFQNEAQLDKSGLPSDRFFAERPEGSVSTLKIQRTQQEDSAVYLCASSPQTSPLHFGNGTRLTVT.

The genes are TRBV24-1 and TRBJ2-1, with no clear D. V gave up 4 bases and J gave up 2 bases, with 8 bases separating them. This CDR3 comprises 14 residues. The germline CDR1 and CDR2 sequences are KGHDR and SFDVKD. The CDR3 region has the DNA TGTGCCACCAGTGACACCCCCCCCTACAATGAGCAGTTCTTC. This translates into CATSDTPPYNEQFF.

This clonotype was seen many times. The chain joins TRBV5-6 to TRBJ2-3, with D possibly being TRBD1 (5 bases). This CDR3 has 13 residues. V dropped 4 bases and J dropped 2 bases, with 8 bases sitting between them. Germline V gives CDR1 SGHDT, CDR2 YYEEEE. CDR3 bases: TGTGCCAGCAGCCCCGGACACACAGATACGCAGTATTTT. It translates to CASSPGHTDTQYF.

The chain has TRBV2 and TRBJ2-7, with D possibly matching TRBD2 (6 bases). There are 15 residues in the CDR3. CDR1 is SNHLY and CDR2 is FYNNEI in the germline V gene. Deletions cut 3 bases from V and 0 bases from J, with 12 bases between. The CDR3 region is CASSDRLGSSYEQYF. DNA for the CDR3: TGTGCCAGCAGTGACCGCCTCGGGAGCTCCTACGAGCAGTACTTC. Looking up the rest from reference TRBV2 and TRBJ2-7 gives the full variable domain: EPEVTQTPSHQVTQMGQEVILRCVPISNHLYFYWYRQILGQKVEFLVSFYNNEISEKSEIFDDQFSVERPDGSNFTLKIRSTKLEDSAMYFCASSDRLGSSYEQYFGPGTRLTVT.

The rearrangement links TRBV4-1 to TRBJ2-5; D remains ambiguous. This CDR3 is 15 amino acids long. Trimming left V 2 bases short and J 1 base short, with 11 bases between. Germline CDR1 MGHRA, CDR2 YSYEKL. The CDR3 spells CASSQIAHVQETQYF. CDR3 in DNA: TGCGCCAGCAGCCAAATAGCACATGTCCAAGAGACCCAGTACTTC.

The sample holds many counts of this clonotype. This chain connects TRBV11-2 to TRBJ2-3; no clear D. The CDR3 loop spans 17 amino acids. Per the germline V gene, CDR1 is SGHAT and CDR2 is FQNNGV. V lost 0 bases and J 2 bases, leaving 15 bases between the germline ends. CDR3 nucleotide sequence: TGTGCCAGCAGCTTAGAATTGGGTGGTAGGCCCACAGATACGCAGTATTTT. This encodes CASSLELGGRPTDTQYF.

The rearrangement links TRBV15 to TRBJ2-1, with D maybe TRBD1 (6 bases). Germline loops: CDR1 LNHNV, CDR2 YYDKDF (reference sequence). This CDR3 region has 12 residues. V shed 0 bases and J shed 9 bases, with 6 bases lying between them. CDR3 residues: CATSRDRGEQFF. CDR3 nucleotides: TGTGCCACCAGCAGAGACAGGGGTGAGCAGTTCTTC.

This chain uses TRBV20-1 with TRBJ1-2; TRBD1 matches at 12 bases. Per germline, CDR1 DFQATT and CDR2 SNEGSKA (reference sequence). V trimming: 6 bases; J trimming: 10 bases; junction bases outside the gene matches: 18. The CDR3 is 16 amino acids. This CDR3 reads CSAPTGQGAAREDYTF. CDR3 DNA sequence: TGCAGTGCCCCCACGGGACAGGGGGCCGCCCGGGAGGACTACACCTTC.

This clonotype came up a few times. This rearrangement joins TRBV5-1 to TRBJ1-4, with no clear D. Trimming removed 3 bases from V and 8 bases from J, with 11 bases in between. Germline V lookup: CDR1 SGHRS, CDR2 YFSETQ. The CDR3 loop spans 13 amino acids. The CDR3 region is CASSSANKEKLFF. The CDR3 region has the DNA TGCGCCAGCAGCTCGGCTAACAAGGAAAAACTGTTTTTT.

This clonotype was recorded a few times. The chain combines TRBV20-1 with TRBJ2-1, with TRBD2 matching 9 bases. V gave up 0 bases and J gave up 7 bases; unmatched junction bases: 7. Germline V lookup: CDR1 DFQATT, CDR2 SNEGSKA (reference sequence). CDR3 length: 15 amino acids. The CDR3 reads CSARDAGGPSNEQFF. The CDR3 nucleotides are TGCAGTGCTAGAGATGCGGGAGGGCCCAGTAATGAGCAGTTCTTC.

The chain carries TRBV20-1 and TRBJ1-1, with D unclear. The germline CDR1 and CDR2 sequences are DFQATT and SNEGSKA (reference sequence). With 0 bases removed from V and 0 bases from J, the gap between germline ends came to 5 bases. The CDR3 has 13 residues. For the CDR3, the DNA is TGCAGTGCTAGAGAGGACCTGAACACTGAAGCTTTCTTT. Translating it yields CSAREDLNTEAFF.

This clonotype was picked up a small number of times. The CDR3 DNA reads as TGTGCCAGCAGTTTTAAAAGGCCAGCCTACAATGAGCAGTTCTTC. This codes for CASSFKRPAYNEQFF. V is TRBV27 and J is TRBJ2-1; no clear D. This CDR3 is 15 amino acids long. Germline-derived CDR1 and CDR2 are MNHEY and SMNVEV (reference sequence). V was clipped by 3 bases and J by 2 bases, with 11 bases between them.

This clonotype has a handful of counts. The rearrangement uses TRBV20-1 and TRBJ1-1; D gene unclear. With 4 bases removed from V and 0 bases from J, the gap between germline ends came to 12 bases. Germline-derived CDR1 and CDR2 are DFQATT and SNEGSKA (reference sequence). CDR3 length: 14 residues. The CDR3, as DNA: TGCAGTGCTATAACGGCTCAAATGAACACTGAAGCTTTCTTT. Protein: CSAITAQMNTEAFF.

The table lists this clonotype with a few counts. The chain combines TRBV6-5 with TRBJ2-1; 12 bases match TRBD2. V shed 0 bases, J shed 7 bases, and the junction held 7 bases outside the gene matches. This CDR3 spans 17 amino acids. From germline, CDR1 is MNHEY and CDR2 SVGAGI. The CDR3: CASSYSLASGRVNEQFF. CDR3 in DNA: TGTGCCAGCAGTTACTCCCTTGCTAGCGGGAGGGTGAATGAGCAGTTCTTC.